The 27 T cell receptor beta chains below come from one sample, sequenced in a study of blood T cell repertoires in COVID-19. The assay was immunoSEQ multiplex PCR, and TCRdb's table has in-frame clones only and misses some. Among approximately 63,000 clones listed, 80% to 90% were seen once. Sequenced sample: peripheral blood. All receptors derive from a woman of 80 years or more with acute or convalescent COVID-19.

This rearrangement joins TRBV4-1 to TRBJ1-6, with D unresolved. V was cut by 0 bases and J by 4 bases, with 7 bases left in between. This CDR3 region has 15 residues. Germline CDR1 reads MGHRA; CDR2 reads YSYEKL. The CDR3 nucleotides are TGCGCCAGCAGCCAAGAGGAGTTGTATAATTCACCCCTCCACTTT. Translation gives CASSQEELYNSPLHF.

The V call is TRBV5-1, the J call TRBJ1-3, with 7 bases that match TRBD1. CDR1 is SGHRS, CDR2 YFSETQ, per germline. The CDR3 is made up of 14 amino acids. The V gene end was trimmed by 4 bases and the J gene end by 4 bases; junction bases not matched to a gene: 5. DNA for the CDR3: TGCGCCAGCAGCCTAGGGACAGAGGGAAACACCATATATTTT. Translated: CASSLGTEGNTIYF.

The chain has TRBV10-3 and TRBJ2-5; D is unresolved. Germline V CDR1 and CDR2: ENHRY, SYGVKD. Trimming shortened V by 6 bases and J by 5 bases, and 19 bases separated the two germline ends. The CDR3 consists of 15 residues. CDR3 in amino acids: CAISLTSLNLETQYF. For the CDR3, the DNA is TGTGCCATCAGCCTGACTTCACTTAACTTGGAGACCCAGTACTTC.

The chain couples TRBV9 to TRBJ2-1; 11 nucleotides agree with TRBD2. V gave up 2 bases and J gave up 6 bases; unmatched junction bases: 7. This CDR3 has 16 residues. The germline CDR1 and CDR2 sequences are SGDLS and YYNGEE. CDR3 region: CASSVTSGATPNEQFF. CDR3 sequence (DNA): TGTGCCAGCAGCGTGACTAGCGGGGCGACTCCCAATGAGCAGTTCTTC.

Written as DNA, the CDR3 is TGTGCCAGCAGTTTAGGTTGGGCCAACTCTGGAAACACCATATATTTT. This encodes CASSLGWANSGNTIYF. V gene TRBV28 combines with J gene TRBJ1-3, with D unclear. The CDR3 has 16 residues. The V gene lost 2 bases and the J gene lost 0 bases, with 11 bases spanning the gap. CDR1 is MDHEN and CDR2 is SYDVKM in the germline V gene.

This chain connects TRBV15 to TRBJ1-1; possible D gene TRBD1, 5 bases. Germline CDR1 LNHNV, CDR2 YYDKDF (reference sequence). This CDR3 has 14 residues. Deletions cut 4 bases from V and 1 base from J, with 10 bases between. The CDR3, as DNA: TGTGCCACCAGCAAGGGGTTACCGAACACTGAAGCTTTCTTT. Translated, it gives CATSKGLPNTEAFF.

The gene calls are TRBV7-2 and TRBJ2-5; tentative D call: TRBD2 (6 bases). Germline assignment: CDR1 SGHTA and CDR2 FQGNSA. Trimming cost V 5 bases and J 1 base, with 11 bases left between them. The CDR3 totals 14 residues. This CDR3 reads CASSRGNSQETQYF. In DNA form, the CDR3 reads TGTGCCAGCAGCCGCGGGAACAGCCAAGAGACCCAGTACTTC.

This chain connects TRBV7-8 to TRBJ2-2; 7 bases match TRBD2. Germline V CDR1 and CDR2: SGHVS, FQNEAQ. V shed 4 bases and J 1 base; nucleotides not matched to a gene: 6. The CDR3 totals 16 residues. The CDR3 DNA sequence: TGTGCCAGCAGCTCCCTTCGCGGGGGGAACACCGGGGAGCTGTTTTTT. It encodes CASSSLRGGNTGELFF.

The V gene is TRBV18, the J gene TRBJ2-5; 10 nucleotides line up with TRBD1. Germline CDR1 KGHSH, CDR2 LQKENI. V lost 3 bases to trimming and J lost 1 base; unmatched junction nucleotides: 2. The CDR3 is 15 amino acids. The CDR3 here is CASSPRTGGQETQYF. The CDR3 bases are TGTGCCAGCTCACCCCGGACAGGGGGCCAAGAGACCCAGTACTTC.

The genes are TRBV5-4 and TRBJ2-2, with a tentative D call TRBD1 (5 bases). CDR1 SGHNT and CDR2 YYREEE come from the germline V gene (reference sequence). V shed 0 bases and J shed 4 bases, with 13 bases lying between them. The CDR3 is made up of 16 amino acids. Here the CDR3 reads CASSLASRASTGELFF. DNA for the CDR3: TGTGCCAGCAGCTTGGCAAGCAGGGCATCCACCGGGGAGCTGTTTTTT.

V gene TRBV18 combines with J gene TRBJ2-3, with TRBD1 matching 7 bases. V lost 1 base and J lost 2; bases outside the gene matches: 3. The germline V gene encodes CDR1 KGHSH and CDR2 LQKENI. This CDR3 has 15 residues. The CDR3 coding sequence is TGTGCCAGCTCACCACAGGGGGCAGCCACAGATACGCAGTATTTT. Residues: CASSPQGAATDTQYF.

Only one count was recorded for this clone. This rearrangement joins TRBV14 to TRBJ2-1, with TRBD2 matching over 13 bases. The junction had 16 bases not matched to a gene; V was cut back by 4 bases and J by 7 bases. Germline CDR1 and CDR2: SGHDN and FVKESK. The CDR3 has 19 amino acids. CDR3 sequence: CASSRPRLKWTSGSNEQFF. Here the CDR3 DNA reads TGTGCCAGCAGCCGCCCCAGATTAAAATGGACTAGCGGGAGTAATGAGCAGTTCTTC.

The CDR3 DNA follows: TGTGCCAGCAGACTAGCGGACACAGATACGCAGTATTTT. Translation: CASRLADTDTQYF. The rearrangement joins TRBV12-3 or TRBV12-4 to TRBJ2-3, with TRBD2 matching over 8 bases. V trimming: 6 bases; J trimming: 2 bases; junction bases outside the gene matches: 1. This CDR3 contains 13 residues.

J is TRBJ2-6 and V is TRBV3-1 (or the pseudogene TRBV3-2); D ambiguous. Looked up from germline, CDR1 is LGHDT and CDR2 is YNNKEL (reference sequence). Trimming removed 1 base from V and 4 bases from J, with 11 bases in between. The CDR3 runs to 16 residues. Here the CDR3 DNA reads TGTGCCAGCAGCCAAGTGAGTACAGCCGGGGCCAACGTCCTGACTTTC. Translation: CASSQVSTAGANVLTF.

V usage is TRBV3-1 (or the pseudogene TRBV3-2) and J usage is TRBJ1-3; unclear D gene. CDR3 length: 15 amino acids. Germline V gene lookup returns CDR1 LGHDT and CDR2 YNNKEL (reference sequence). The V and J ends lost 4 bases and 0 bases respectively, with 10 bases between them. The CDR3 DNA sequence: TGTGCCAGCAGCCTTACAGACACCTCTGGAAACACCATATATTTT. This codes for CASSLTDTSGNTIYF.

The genes are TRBV2 and TRBJ1-5; 8 nucleotides match TRBD1. This CDR3 is 16 amino acids long. Unmatched junction bases numbered 7, after V lost 6 bases and J lost 0 bases. Germline values: CDR1 SNHLY, CDR2 FYNNEI. CDR3 amino acids: CASRTGDIYSNQPQHF. The CDR3 DNA reads TGTGCCAGCAGGACAGGGGATATTTATAGCAATCAGCCCCAGCATTTT. Using reference TRBV2 and TRBJ1-5 for the parts outside the CDR3, the full variable domain is EPEVTQTPSHQVTQMGQEVILRCVPISNHLYFYWYRQILGQKVEFLVSFYNNEISEKSEIFDDQFSVERPDGSNFTLKIRSTKLEDSAMYFCASRTGDIYSNQPQHFGDGTRLSIL.

V is TRBV15 and J is TRBJ1-3; D unclear. The V end was cut by 5 bases, the J end by 8 bases, with 16 bases between. Looked up from germline, CDR1 is LNHNV and CDR2 is YYDKDF (reference sequence). The CDR3 consists of 14 residues. The CDR3 bases are TGTGCCACCAGCCCGGAGGTGTTGTCGGACACCATATATTTT. Translation: CATSPEVLSDTIYF.

V is TRBV3-1 (or the pseudogene TRBV3-2) and J is TRBJ2-1; 9 bases fit TRBD2. Germline values: CDR1 LGHDT, CDR2 YNNKEL (reference sequence). This CDR3 region has 18 residues. Unmatched junction bases numbered 11, after V lost 0 bases and J lost 5 bases. CDR3 sequence (DNA): TGTGCCAGCAGCCAAGATCCCCCCATAGCGGGGGCGGACAATGAGCAGTTCTTC. Its protein product is CASSQDPPIAGADNEQFF.

The rearrangement links TRBV5-4 to TRBJ2-5; D is undetermined. This CDR3 is built from 13 residues. The germline CDR1 and CDR2 sequences are SGHNT and YYREEE (reference sequence). The ends were cut back, 4 bases at V and 9 bases at J, with 16 bases in the middle. CDR3 in DNA: TGTGCCAGCAGCGGTGAACATGGCGGAGCCCAGTACTTC. This sequence encodes CASSGEHGGAQYF.

The J gene is TRBJ2-7, the V gene TRBV19, with 7 bases lining up with TRBD1. Trimming took 3 bases from V and 4 from J; bases not matched to a gene: 6. The CDR3 spans 14 residues. Germline V gene lookup returns CDR1 LNHDA and CDR2 SQIVND (reference sequence). The CDR3 sequence: CASSIRDSSYEQYF. The CDR3 DNA follows: TGTGCCAGTAGTATCCGGGACAGCAGTTACGAGCAGTACTTC. Together with reference TRBV19 and TRBJ2-7, the CDR3 gives the full variable domain: DGGITQSPKYLFRKEGQNVTLSCEQNLNHDAMYWYRQDPGQGLRLIYYSQIVNDFQKGDIAEGYSVSREKKESFPLTVTSAQKNPTAFYLCASSIRDSSYEQYFGPGTRLTVT.

The V gene is TRBV27, the J gene TRBJ2-5; a possible D gene is TRBD2 (6 bases). V lost 4 bases and J lost 5, with 20 bases in between. Per the germline V gene, CDR1 is MNHEY and CDR2 is SMNVEV (reference sequence). The length of the CDR3 is 16 residues. The CDR3 DNA sequence: TGTGCCAGCAGTTCCCTACTGGTCGCGGGAATCGAGACCCAGTACTTC. Protein sequence: CASSSLLVAGIETQYF.

This clone appeared a single time. V usage is TRBV7-8 and J usage is TRBJ2-2; possibly TRBD1 for D (5 bases). The germline V gene has CDR1 SGHVS and CDR2 FQNEAQ. This CDR3 spans 17 amino acids. V lost 5 bases to trimming and J lost 5 bases, with 21 bases between them. CDR3 coding DNA: TGTGCCAGCAGCCCGATGAGTATGGGGCTAAGGACCGGGGAGCTGTTTTTT. This sequence encodes CASSPMSMGLRTGELFF.

The chain carries TRBV24-1 and TRBJ2-5; D remains ambiguous. Germline loops: CDR1 KGHDR, CDR2 SFDVKD. CDR3 length equals 14 residues. Trimming cost V 2 bases and J 1 base, with 7 bases left between them. This chain's CDR3 is CATSDSEIQETQYF. The CDR3 DNA reads as TGTGCCACCAGTGATTCAGAAATCCAAGAGACCCAGTACTTC.

This clone was seen only a few times. The rearrangement uses TRBV4-2 and TRBJ2-1; TRBD2 matches 9 bases. CDR3 length: 19 amino acids. V shed 1 base, J shed 4 bases, and the junction held 14 bases outside the gene matches. Per the germline V gene, CDR1 is LGHNA and CDR2 is YNFKEQ. The CDR3 region is CASSQAYRHGTSSYNEQFF. In nucleotides, the CDR3 is TGTGCCAGCAGCCAAGCTTACAGGCACGGGACTAGCAGTTACAATGAGCAGTTCTTC.

This clone was found once. The rearrangement joins TRBV27 to TRBJ1-6; 7 bases align to TRBD1. After removal of 10 bases from V and 3 bases from J, the junction contained 3 bases not matched to a gene. This CDR3 is 13 amino acids long. Germline CDR1 MNHEY, CDR2 SMNVEV (reference sequence). The CDR3: CAKYRGYNSPLHF. The CDR3 DNA is TGTGCCAAGTACAGGGGCTATAATTCACCCCTCCACTTT.

This rearrangement joins TRBV5-1 to TRBJ2-5, with D possibly matching TRBD2 (6 bases). V lost 4 bases, J lost 3 bases, and 13 bases lay in between. The CDR3 has 14 residues. The germline CDR1 and CDR2 sequences are SGHRS and YFSETQ. Here the CDR3 DNA reads TGCGCCAGCAGCCGCGGGACGCGAGAAGAGACCCAGTACTTC. Translated: CASSRGTREETQYF.

The chain uses TRBV28 and TRBJ1-1; no clear D. Germline assignment: CDR1 MDHEN and CDR2 SYDVKM. V shed 7 bases and J shed 5 bases, with 8 bases lying between them. The CDR3 extends over 11 amino acids. Here the CDR3 reads CASILGTEAFF. CDR3 bases: TGTGCCAGCATCCTCGGGACTGAAGCTTTCTTT.